Listed below are T cell receptor beta chains from one sample, sequenced in a study of cytomegalovirus exposure and HLA in healthy donors. Sequenced by immunoSEQ multiplex PCR; TCRdb stores in-frame clones only, minus some. The sample consists of 75,000 to 90,000 clones, 70% to 75% of them appearing once. The sample was PBMCs. The receptors stem from a man in his fifties or sixties in good health and CMV-seronegative. Each CDR3 is given with its conserved first and last residue.

TRBJ1-2	13	TRBV28	CASKGRLNYGYTF
TRBJ2-1	15	TRBV5-1	CASSTATGAYNEQFF
TRBJ2-7	15	TRBV6-5	CASSPRQGKAYEQYF
TRBJ2-7	16	TRBV4-1	CASSQGVGQGRHEQYF
TRBJ1-1	13	TRBV6-1	CASSPSDRNEAFF
TRBJ2-7	14	TRBV2	CASTLGLAGYEQYF
TRBJ2-3	13	TRBV19	CASSIRGTGTQYF
TRBJ1-5	16	TRBV2	CASGGSGGYLNQPQHF
TRBJ2-5	12	TRBV7-9	CASSNSGETQYF
TRBJ1-5	13	TRBV10-2	CASMTGYGQPQHF
TRBJ1-1	15	TRBV7-9	CASSIGQAPNTEAFF
TRBJ1-5	14	TRBV5-1	CASSRDRGGQPQHF
TRBJ2-3	14	TRBV6-5	CASSYLAGTDTQYF
TRBJ1-2	12	TRBV2	CASSDKRYGYTF
TRBJ1-5	14	TRBV10-1	CASSDGGSNQPQHF
TRBJ1-1	17	TRBV19	CASSTGGTGGVNTEAFF
TRBJ2-2	12	TRBV27	CASSPGHGELFF
TRBJ1-6	18	TRBV18	CASSPRAGAGDYNSPLHF
TRBJ1-1	14	TRBV19	CASSINSGGTEAFF
TRBJ1-1	15	TRBV18	CASSPLRAGETEAFF
TRBJ1-1	14	TRBV10-3	CAVSPGARGTEAFF
TRBJ2-7	14	TRBV5-1	CASSHPTGLDEQYF
TRBJ2-7	12	TRBV7-2	CASSLAGEAQYF
TRBJ1-1	14	TRBV5-1	CASSLLAENTEAFF
TRBJ1-2	14	TRBV6-5	CASCPGGINYGYTF
TRBJ2-7	14	TRBV30	CAWSVDRGAYEQYF
TRBJ2-7	16	TRBV4-1	CASSRDLAGVSYEQYF
TRBJ2-5	14	TRBV27	CASSSTGLQETQYF
TRBJ2-7	14	TRBV30	CAWERGGLSYEQYF
TRBJ1-1	14	TRBV13	CASSPGTGYTEAFF
TRBJ1-1	15	TRBV5-6	CASSLWAEEHTEAFF
TRBJ2-7	16	TRBV7-9	CASSLIREALPYEQYF
TRBJ2-1	16	TRBV7-3	CASSQERRDRGNEQFF
TRBJ2-3	16	TRBV5-1	CASSLEGHMSTDTQYF
TRBJ1-1	13	TRBV27	CASSLAGGAEAFF
TRBJ2-5	13	TRBV19	CASSLNRGETQYF
TRBJ1-5	16	TRBV10-3	CAISEGEQGFGQPQHF
TRBJ2-3	15	TRBV29-1	CSGDPAGGEADTQYF
TRBJ1-4	15	TRBV5-8	CASSPGSLTNEKLFF
TRBJ2-5	13	TRBV5-5	CASSLGGMETQYF
TRBJ2-2	14	TRBV7-3	CASSSGQITGELFF